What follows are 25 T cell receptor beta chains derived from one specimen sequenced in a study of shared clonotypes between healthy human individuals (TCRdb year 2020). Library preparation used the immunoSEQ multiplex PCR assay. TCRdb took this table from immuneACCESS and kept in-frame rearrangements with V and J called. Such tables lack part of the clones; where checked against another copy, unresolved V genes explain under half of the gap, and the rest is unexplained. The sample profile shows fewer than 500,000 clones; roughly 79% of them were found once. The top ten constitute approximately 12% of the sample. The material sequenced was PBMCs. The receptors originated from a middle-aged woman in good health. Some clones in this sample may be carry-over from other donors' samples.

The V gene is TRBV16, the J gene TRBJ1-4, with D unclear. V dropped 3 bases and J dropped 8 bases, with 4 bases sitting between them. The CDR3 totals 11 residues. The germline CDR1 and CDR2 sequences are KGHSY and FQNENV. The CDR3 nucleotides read TGTGCCAGCAGCCACGGGGAAAAACTGTTTTTT. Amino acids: CASSHGEKLFF.

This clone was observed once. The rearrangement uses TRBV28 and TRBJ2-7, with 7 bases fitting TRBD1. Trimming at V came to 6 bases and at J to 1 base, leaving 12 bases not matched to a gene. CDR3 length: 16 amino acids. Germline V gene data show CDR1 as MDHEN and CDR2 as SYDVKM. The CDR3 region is CASSTLGRGSSYEQYF. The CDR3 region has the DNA TGTGCCAGCAGCACGCTGGGCAGGGGGTCATCCTACGAGCAGTACTTC.

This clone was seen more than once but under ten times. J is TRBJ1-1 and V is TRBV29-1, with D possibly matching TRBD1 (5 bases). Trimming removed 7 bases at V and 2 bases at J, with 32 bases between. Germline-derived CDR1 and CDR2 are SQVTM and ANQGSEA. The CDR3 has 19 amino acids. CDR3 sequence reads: CSALQAREGRATGNTEAFF. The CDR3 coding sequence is TGCAGCGCTTTACAGGCTAGGGAGGGGAGGGCAACAGGAAACACTGAAGCTTTCTTT.

The CDR3 bases are TGTGCCAGCAGCCAAGATCGTCCTGGGGCCAACGTCCTGACTTTC. Encoded protein: CASSQDRPGANVLTF. The genes are TRBV4-2 and TRBJ2-6; D is uncertain. Trimming cost V 0 bases and J 2 bases, with 5 bases left between them. Germline V gene data show CDR1 as LGHNA and CDR2 as YNFKEQ. The CDR3 is 15 residues long.

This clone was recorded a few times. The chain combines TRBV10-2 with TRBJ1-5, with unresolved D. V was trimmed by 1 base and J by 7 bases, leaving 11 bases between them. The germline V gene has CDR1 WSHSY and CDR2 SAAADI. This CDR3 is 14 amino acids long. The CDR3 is CASSEYGQGQPQHF. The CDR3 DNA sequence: TGCGCCAGCAGTGAGTATGGGCAAGGCCAGCCCCAGCATTTT.

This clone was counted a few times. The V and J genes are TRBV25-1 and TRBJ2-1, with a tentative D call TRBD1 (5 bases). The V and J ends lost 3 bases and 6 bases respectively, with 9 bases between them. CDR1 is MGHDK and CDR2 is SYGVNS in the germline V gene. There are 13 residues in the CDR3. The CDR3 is CASSDRARNEQFF. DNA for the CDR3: TGTGCCAGCAGTGACAGGGCACGCAATGAGCAGTTCTTC.

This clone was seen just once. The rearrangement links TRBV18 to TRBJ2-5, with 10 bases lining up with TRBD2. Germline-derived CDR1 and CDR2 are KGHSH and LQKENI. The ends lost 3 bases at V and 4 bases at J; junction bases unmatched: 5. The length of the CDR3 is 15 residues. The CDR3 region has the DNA TGTGCCAGCTCACCCGGGGCTAGCGGGAGAGAGACCCAGTACTTC. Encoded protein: CASSPGASGRETQYF.

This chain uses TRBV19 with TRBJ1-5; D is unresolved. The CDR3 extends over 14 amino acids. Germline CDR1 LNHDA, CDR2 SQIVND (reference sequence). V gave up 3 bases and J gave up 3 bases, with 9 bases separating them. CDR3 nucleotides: TGTGCCAGTAGTATTGGAGGCCTCAATCAGCCCCAGCATTTT. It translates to CASSIGGLNQPQHF.

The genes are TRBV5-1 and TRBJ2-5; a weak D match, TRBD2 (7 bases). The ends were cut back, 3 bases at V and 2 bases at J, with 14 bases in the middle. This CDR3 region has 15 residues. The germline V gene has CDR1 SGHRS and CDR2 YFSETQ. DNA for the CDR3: TGCGCCAGCAGCTCTACAAGGGGGGGACAAGAGACCCAGTACTTC. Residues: CASSSTRGGQETQYF.

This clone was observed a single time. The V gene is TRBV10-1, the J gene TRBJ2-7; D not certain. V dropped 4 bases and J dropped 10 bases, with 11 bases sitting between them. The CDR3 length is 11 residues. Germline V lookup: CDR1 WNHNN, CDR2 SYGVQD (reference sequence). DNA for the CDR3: TGCGCCAGCAGTGTCGGAGCGCAACAGTACTTC. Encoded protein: CASSVGAQQYF.

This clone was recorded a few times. CDR3 in DNA: TGCGCCAGCAGCTTGGGAGTGACGGACGCCGGGGAGCTGTTTTTT. This sequence encodes CASSLGVTDAGELFF. The chain couples TRBV5-1 to TRBJ2-2; D is unresolved. The germline CDR1 and CDR2 sequences are SGHRS and YFSETQ. The length of the CDR3 is 15 residues. Trimming removed 0 bases at V and 6 bases at J, with 12 bases between.

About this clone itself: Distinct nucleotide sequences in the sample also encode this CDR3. The CDR3 DNA is TGTGCCAGCAGCTTCAGCGGGAGGGGTACCGGGGAGCTGTTTTTT. Its protein product is CASSFSGRGTGELFF. The rearrangement joins TRBV11-2 to TRBJ2-2, with 10 bases that match TRBD2. Losses at the gene ends were 3 bases for V and 5 bases for J; bases not matched to a gene: 3. This CDR3 spans 15 amino acids. CDR1 is SGHAT and CDR2 is FQNNGV in the germline V gene.

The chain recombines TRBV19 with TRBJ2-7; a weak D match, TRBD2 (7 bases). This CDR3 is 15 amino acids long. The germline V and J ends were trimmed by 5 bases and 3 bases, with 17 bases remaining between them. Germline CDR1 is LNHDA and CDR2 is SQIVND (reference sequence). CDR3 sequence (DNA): TGTGCCAGTAGTGCCCGGGGGGCGGGAGACTACGAGCAGTACTTC. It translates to CASSARGAGDYEQYF.

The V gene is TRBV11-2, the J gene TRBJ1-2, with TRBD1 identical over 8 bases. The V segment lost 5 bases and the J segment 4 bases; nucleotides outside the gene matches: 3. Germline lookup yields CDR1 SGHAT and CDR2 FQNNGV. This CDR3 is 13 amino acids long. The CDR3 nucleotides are TGTGCCAGCAGCACGGACAGGGCCTATGGCTACACCTTC. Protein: CASSTDRAYGYTF.

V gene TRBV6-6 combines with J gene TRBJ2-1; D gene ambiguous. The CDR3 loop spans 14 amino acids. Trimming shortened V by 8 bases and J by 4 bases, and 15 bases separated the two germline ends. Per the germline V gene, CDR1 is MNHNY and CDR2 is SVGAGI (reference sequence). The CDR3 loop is CASRSPGPYNEQFF. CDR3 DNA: TGTGCCAGCCGGTCTCCCGGGCCATACAATGAGCAGTTCTTC.

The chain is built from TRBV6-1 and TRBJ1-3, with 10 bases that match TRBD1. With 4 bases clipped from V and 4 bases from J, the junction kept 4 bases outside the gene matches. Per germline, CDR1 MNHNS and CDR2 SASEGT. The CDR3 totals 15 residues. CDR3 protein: CASSAPTGGGNTIYF. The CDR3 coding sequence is TGTGCCAGCAGTGCCCCGACAGGGGGCGGAAACACCATATATTTT.

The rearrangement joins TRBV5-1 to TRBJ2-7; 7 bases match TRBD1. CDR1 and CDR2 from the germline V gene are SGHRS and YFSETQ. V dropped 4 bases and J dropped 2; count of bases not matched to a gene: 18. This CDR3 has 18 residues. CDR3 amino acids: CASSPGQGDWVYPYEQYF. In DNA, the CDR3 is TGCGCCAGCAGCCCGGGCCAGGGGGATTGGGTCTACCCCTACGAGCAGTACTTC.

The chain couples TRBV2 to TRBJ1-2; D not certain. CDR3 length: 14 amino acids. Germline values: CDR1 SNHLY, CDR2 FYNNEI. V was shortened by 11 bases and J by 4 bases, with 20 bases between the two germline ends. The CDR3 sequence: CAPFSQGRPYGYTF. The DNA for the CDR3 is TGTGCCCCCTTCTCCCAAGGGCGACCCTATGGCTACACCTTC. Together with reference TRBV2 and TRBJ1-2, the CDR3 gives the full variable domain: EPEVTQTPSHQVTQMGQEVILRCVPISNHLYFYWYRQILGQKVEFLVSFYNNEISEKSEIFDDQFSVERPDGSNFTLKIRSTKLEDSAMYFCAPFSQGRPYGYTFGSGTRLTVV.

CDR3 amino acids: CASSLSGGLSYEQYF. CDR3 bases: TGTGCCAGCAGTTTATCTGGGGGACTCTCCTACGAGCAGTACTTC. The chain uses TRBV28 and TRBJ2-7, with a possible D match to TRBD2 (6 bases). Germline V CDR1 and CDR2: MDHEN, SYDVKM. Trimming took 1 base from V and 0 from J, leaving 10 bases between them. This CDR3 spans 15 amino acids.

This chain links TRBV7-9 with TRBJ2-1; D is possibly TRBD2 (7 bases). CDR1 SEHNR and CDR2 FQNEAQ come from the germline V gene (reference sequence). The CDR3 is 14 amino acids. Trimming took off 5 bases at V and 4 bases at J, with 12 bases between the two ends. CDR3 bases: TGTGCCAGCAGCGGGAGGGGGTTATACAATGAGCAGTTCTTC. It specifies CASSGRGLYNEQFF.

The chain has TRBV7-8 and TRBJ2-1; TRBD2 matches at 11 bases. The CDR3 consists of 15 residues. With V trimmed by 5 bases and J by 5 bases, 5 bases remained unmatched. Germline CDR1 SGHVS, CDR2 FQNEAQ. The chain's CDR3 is CASSPGLAEDNEQFF. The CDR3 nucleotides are TGTGCCAGCAGCCCGGGACTAGCGGAGGACAATGAGCAGTTCTTC.

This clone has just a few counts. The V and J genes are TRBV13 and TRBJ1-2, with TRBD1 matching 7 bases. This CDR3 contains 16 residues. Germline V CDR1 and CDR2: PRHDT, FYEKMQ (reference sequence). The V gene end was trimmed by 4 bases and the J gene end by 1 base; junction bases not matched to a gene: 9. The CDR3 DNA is TGTGCCAGCAGCTCGGGAACAGGGGTGGGTAACTATGGCTACACCTTC. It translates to CASSSGTGVGNYGYTF.

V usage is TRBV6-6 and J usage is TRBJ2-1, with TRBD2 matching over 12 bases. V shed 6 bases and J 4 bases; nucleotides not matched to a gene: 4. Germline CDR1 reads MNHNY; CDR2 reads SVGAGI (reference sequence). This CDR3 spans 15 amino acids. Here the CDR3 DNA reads TGTGCCAGCAGCCCGACTAGCGGGAGTTACAATGAGCAGTTCTTC. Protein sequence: CASSPTSGSYNEQFF.

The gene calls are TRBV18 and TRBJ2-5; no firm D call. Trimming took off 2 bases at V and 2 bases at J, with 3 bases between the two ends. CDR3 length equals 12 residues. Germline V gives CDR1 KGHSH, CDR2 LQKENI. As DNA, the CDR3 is TGTGCCAGCTCACCAATACAAGAGACCCAGTACTTC. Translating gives CASSPIQETQYF.

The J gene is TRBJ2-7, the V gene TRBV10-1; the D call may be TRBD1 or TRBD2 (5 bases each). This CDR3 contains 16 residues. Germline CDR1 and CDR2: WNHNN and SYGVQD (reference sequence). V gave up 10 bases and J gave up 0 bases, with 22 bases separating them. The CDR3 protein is CATPPRDLASSYEQYF. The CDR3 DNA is TGCGCCACCCCCCCCCGGGACCTGGCGAGCTCCTACGAGCAGTACTTC.